This TCR beta chain was profiled in a study of T-cell reconstitution after alpha-beta-depleted transplantation in children. V was clipped by 1 base and J by 6 bases; unmatched bases: 3. The CDR3 extends over 15 amino acids. Looked up from germline, CDR1 is SEHNR and CDR2 is FQNEAQ (reference sequence). Details on this clonotype: The antigen remains unidentified.

Whole-study findings and limits: Expanded graft clones numbering several hundred reportedly gave rise to alpha-beta T cells about two months after transplant. The origin of high day-60 TCRbeta diversity in some patients lay in surviving recipient T cells and thymic progenitors. Among T cells one year after transplant, newly produced cells accounted for most counts and diversity.

Library preparation (for TCRbeta) was performed with unique molecular identifiers. TCRdb processed the PCR reads anew with MiXCR; each CDR3 protein has one entry. The sample includes under 150,000 distinct CDR3 sequences, about a tenth of them seen just once. The sample in question was PBMCs, mostly from graft donor cells, obtained 180 days after TCRalphabeta/CD19-depleted stem cell transplant. The chain couples TRBV7-9 to TRBJ2-4; 10 bases fit TRBD1. This TCR came from a girl less than two years old who had a stem cell transplant for combined immunodeficiency, so the T cells may come from the graft donor. The CDR3 reads CASSLVGQGSNIQYF. CDR3 nucleotides: TGTGCCAGCAGCTTAGTGGGACAGGGGTCAAACATTCAGTACTTC. Drawing the rest from reference TRBV7-9 and TRBJ2-4, the complete variable domain is DTGVSQNPRHKITKRGQNVTFRCDPISEHNRLYWYRQTLGQGPEFLTYFQNEAQLEKSRLLSDRFSAERPKGSFSTLEIQRTEQGDSAMYLCASSLVGQGSNIQYFGAGTRLSVL.